This TCR beta chain stems from a study of beta chain features in type 1 diabetes (dated by TCRdb to 2016 to 2018). About the full investigation: No differences in mean age, gender distribution, total cell number or subset yield were found between patients and healthy donors. A total of around 100 million sorted cells were examined across all samples, and RNA yield correlated strongly with the number of cells per subset. The study compared the TCRB repertoires of sorted circulating CD4+ T cell subsets in recently diagnosed type 1 diabetes patients with those in matched healthy donors. Naive and central memory subsets were obtained from all 28 donors, but regulatory and stem cell-like memory subsets were isolated from only 8 patients and roughly eight healthy donors.

This clone was detected only a few times. Its antigen is not yet known. Per-nucleotide qualities are absent, and no much larger clonotype sits a single base away. Germline trimming amounts to 2 bases on V and 5 bases on J, with 9 as the count of junction bases outside the gene matches. The CDR3 covers 15 residues, taking in both the cysteine and the phenylalanine. CDR3 DNA is the only sequence kept; it has 45 bases, read in frame from the first base. The CDR1 and CDR2 encoded by the germline V gene (reference sequence) are GTSNPN and SVGIG. Each donor gave one peripheral blood draw, around 100 mL on average, collected into heparinised tubes. Using a panel that included CD45RO, CCR7, CD25, CD127, CD95 and CD27, naive, central memory, regulatory and stem cell-like memory CD4+ T cells were sorted on a BD FACSAria II. Purity was above 95% for every sorted population. Right away, PBMCs were isolated by Lymphoprep density gradient centrifugation and were stained directly, with no culture step. So that batch effects would be minimized, each experiment stained and sorted samples in pairs, pairing one healthy donor with one patient.

Overall results and qualifications from the work: Fewer insertions and more nucleotide deletions at VDJ recombination sites were observed in patients with type 1 diabetes, implying thymic rearrangement abnormalities. HLA sub-analyses involved small numbers of individuals, so any influence of HLA type on TCRB rearrangement remained unresolved. Naive, central memory and regulatory TCRB repertoires appeared more similar among patients than among healthy donors. PCR might favor shorter templates, but patient and control samples were amplified and corrected together, so any skew would affect both groups equally. In all four CD4+ subsets, TCRB CDR3 length was moderately but significantly shorter in type 1 diabetes patients. Because cDNA was sequenced instead of genomic DNA, activated cells with high expression could be over-represented, although the groups did not differ in activation or CD3 levels.

The entire isolated RNA was reverse transcribed using the High Capacity cDNA Reverse Transcription Kit, and thus expressed TCRB transcripts were sequenced. Deep immunoSEQ sequencing was performed on naive, central memory and regulatory T cell samples, with an average of roughly 3.3 million total reads per sample. After sorted cells were lysed in RLT buffer, RNA was extracted with DNase-treated RNeasy Micro or Mini kits, with the choice depending on cell number. To prevent cross-contamination, each cell subset was processed individually, whereas patient and healthy donor samples were processed jointly. TCRB sequences were amplified from cDNA with the immunoSEQ multiplex PCR, producing 87-bp fragments spanning the CDR3 region. Sequencing of the amplicons was done on the Illumina HiSeq platform. The original pipeline was this. Synthetic template baselines were used to correct PCR bias computationally, reads within Hamming distance 2 were collapsed, and singletons that could not be merged were discarded. Reads were aligned against IMGT to assign V, D and J genes, CDR3 length and insertions or deletions at six rearrangement sites. Within each subset, clonotype counts were normalized to sorted cell number, after which true diversity and Gini coefficients were computed with the tcR R package. The overlap coefficient, calculated on TCRB nucleotide sequences, was used to measure repertoire sharing. As a proxy for the pre-selection repertoire, out-of-frame TCRB sequences from naive cells were analyzed. Entries here come from immuneACCESS through TCRdb and include only in-frame sequences with V and J called. Some clones fail to appear in such tables; in the studies checked, an unresolved V gene covers under half of the shortfall, and the cause of the remainder is unknown. V and J calls and clone size come straight from that table; D and trimming were deduced from the DNA. Counted in this sample were about 340,000 clones; roughly 14% of them appeared once. The top ten clones comprise roughly 0.015% of the sample.

The sequenced sample was naive CD4+ T cells from blood. Interpreted using the paper, the cell subset or site label stands for: true naive CD4+ T cells. This TCR came from a woman aged 18-30 years with type 1 diabetes. The sequence joins TRBV30 to TRBJ2-5; TRBD2 matches 9 bases in the middle. Read as DNA, the sequence is TGTGCCTGGAGTTCCCTAGCGGGACCCTCGGAGACCCAGTACTTC. Its product reads: CAWSSLAGPSETQYF.